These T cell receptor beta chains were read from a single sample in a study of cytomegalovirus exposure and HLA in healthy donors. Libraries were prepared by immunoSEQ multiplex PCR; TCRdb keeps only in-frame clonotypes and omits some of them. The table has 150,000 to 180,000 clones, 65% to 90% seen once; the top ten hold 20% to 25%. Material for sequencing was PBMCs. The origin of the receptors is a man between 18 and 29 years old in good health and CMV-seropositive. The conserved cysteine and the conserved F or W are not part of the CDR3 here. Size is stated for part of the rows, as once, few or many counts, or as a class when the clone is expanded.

CDR3 protein: ASSSAGEQY
J gene: TRBJ2-7
clone size: -
V gene: TRBV18

CDR3 protein: ASSVGPSYNEQF
J gene: TRBJ2-1
clone size: -
V gene: TRBV9

CDR3 protein: ASSQVRENYGYT
J gene: TRBJ1-2
clone size: -
V gene: TRBV4-2

CDR3 protein: ASSTGQGGFSNQPQH
J gene: TRBJ1-5
clone size: -
V gene: TRBV19

CDR3 protein: ASSPGTSGSYEQF
J gene: TRBJ2-1
clone size: -
V gene: TRBV6-1

CDR3 protein: ASSLEFGQGSYEQY
J gene: TRBJ2-7
clone size: -
V gene: TRBV11-1

CDR3 protein: ASSLAGASYEQY
J gene: TRBJ2-7
clone size: -
V gene: TRBV5-1

CDR3 protein: ASSQESSNYGYT
J gene: TRBJ1-2
clone size: -
V gene: TRBV4-3

CDR3 protein: ASSSSGANVLT
J gene: TRBJ2-6
clone size: -
V gene: TRBV9

CDR3 protein: ASRGSGQSYEQY
J gene: TRBJ2-7
clone size: -
V gene: TRBV6-5

CDR3 protein: AWSSGGQGFGYT
J gene: TRBJ1-2
clone size: -
V gene: TRBV30

CDR3 protein: ASSVAGQGSEQY
J gene: TRBJ2-7
clone size: -
V gene: TRBV9

CDR3 protein: ASSGVWGAGANVLT
J gene: TRBJ2-6
clone size: -
V gene: TRBV6-6

CDR3 protein: ASSKAEGAKETQY
J gene: TRBJ2-5
clone size: -
V gene: TRBV21-1

CDR3 protein: ASSPRLAGAVDTQY
J gene: TRBJ2-3
clone size: -
V gene: TRBV18

CDR3 protein: ASRPLETAYNSPLH
J gene: TRBJ1-6
clone size: -
V gene: TRBV27

CDR3 protein: ASSYGQGGPSPHSPLH
J gene: TRBJ1-6
clone size: -
V gene: TRBV9

CDR3 protein: ASSPAGIRPINT
J gene: TRBJ1-2
clone size: few
V gene: TRBV11-2

CDR3 protein: ASNNQRGSINYGYT
J gene: TRBJ1-2
clone size: -
V gene: TRBV6-6

CDR3 protein: ASSETGTSSGDT
J gene: TRBJ1-2
clone size: -
V gene: TRBV6-1

CDR3 protein: ASSSWTSGSVNEQF
J gene: TRBJ2-1
clone size: -
V gene: TRBV7-8

CDR3 protein: ASTLKLAGRYEQY
J gene: TRBJ2-7
clone size: -
V gene: TRBV6-6

CDR3 protein: ASSRAGGNEQF
J gene: TRBJ2-1
clone size: -
V gene: TRBV7-8

CDR3 protein: ASSPRSTSGGWETQY
J gene: TRBJ2-5
clone size: -
V gene: TRBV7-9